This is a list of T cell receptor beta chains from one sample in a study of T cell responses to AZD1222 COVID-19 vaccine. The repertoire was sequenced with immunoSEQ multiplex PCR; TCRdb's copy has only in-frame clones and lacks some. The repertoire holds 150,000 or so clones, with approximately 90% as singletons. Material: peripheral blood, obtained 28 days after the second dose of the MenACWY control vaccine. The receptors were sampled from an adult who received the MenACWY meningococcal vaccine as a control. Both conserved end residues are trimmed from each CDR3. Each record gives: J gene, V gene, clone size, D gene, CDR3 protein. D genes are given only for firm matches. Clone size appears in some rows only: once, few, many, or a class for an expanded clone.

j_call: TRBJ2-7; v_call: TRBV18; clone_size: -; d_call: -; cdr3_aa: ASSMEYEQY
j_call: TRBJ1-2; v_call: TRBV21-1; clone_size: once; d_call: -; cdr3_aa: ASSKYTGTGENGYT
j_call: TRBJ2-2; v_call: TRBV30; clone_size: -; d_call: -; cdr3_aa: AWLGTPQRAGELF
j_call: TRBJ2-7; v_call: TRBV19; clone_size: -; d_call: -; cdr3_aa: ASSIELQYEQY
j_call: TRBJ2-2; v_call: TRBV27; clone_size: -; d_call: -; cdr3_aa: ASSYPWTHTGELF
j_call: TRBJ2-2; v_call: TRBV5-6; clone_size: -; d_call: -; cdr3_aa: ASSLAKRAGELF
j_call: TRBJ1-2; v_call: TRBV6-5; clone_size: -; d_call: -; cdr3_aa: ASSYSSSPGFYGYT
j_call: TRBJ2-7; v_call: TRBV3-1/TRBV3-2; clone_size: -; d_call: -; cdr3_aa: ASSRGTGSYEQY
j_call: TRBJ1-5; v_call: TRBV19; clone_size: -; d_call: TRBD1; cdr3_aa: ASSGTGSNQPQH
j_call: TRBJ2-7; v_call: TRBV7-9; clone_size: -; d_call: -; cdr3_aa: ASSSGIGPYEQY
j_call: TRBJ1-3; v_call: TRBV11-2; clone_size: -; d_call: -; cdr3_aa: ASSLGIASGGNTIY
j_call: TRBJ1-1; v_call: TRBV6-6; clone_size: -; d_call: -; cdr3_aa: ASNQANTEAF
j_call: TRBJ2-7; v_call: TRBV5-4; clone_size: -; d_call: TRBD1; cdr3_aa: ASSLAGTGGVEQY
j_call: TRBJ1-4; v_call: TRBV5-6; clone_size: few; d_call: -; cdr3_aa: ASSGVGSTNEKLF
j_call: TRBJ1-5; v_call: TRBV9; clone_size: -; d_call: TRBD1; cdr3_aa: ASSAQGGDGQPQH
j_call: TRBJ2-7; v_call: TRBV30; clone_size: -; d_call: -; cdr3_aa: ACTTGLYEQY
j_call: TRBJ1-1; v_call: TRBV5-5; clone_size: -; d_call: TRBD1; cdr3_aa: ASTRGQRNTEAF
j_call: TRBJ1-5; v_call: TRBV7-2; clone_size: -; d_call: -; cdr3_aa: ASSLMGQPQH
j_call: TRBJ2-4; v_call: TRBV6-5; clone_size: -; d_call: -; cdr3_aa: ASSGPAKNIQY
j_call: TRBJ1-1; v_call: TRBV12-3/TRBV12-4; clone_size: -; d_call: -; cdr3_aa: ASSLSGTPEAF
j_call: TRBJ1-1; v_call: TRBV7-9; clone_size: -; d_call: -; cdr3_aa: ASSLSVNTEAF
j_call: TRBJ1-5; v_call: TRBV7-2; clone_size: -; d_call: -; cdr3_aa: ASSPGSRPTSPQH
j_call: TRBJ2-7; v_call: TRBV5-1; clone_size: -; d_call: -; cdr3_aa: ASSSGSAVSYEQY
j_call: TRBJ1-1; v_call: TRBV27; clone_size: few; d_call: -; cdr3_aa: ASGLVGGYTEAF
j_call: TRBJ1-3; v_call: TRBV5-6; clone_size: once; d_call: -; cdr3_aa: ASRSQGKKGNTIY
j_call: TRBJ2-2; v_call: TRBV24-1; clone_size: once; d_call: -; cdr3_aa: AIQGYANTGELF
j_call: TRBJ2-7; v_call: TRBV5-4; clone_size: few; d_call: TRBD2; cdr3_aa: ASSGRLAGVGEQY
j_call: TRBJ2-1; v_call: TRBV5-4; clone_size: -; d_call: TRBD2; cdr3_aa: ASSFGLADLYNEQF
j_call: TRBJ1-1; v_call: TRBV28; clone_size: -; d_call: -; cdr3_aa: ASSTHIDGTEAF